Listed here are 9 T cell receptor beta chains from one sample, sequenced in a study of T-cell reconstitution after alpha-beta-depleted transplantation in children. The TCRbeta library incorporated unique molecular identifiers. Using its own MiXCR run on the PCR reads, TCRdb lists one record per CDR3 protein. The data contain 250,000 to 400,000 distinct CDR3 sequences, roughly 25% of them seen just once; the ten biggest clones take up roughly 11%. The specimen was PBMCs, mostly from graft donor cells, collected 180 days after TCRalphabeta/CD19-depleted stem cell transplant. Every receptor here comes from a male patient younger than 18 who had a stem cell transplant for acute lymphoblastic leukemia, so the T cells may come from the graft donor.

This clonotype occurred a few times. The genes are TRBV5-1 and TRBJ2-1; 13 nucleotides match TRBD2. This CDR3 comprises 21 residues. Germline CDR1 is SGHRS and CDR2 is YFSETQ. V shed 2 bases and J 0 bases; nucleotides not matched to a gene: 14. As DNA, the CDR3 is TGCGCCAGCAGCTTCCCCCGCGGGTGGACTAGCGGGGGCAACTCCTACAATGAGCAGTTCTTC. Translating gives CASSFPRGWTSGGNSYNEQFF.

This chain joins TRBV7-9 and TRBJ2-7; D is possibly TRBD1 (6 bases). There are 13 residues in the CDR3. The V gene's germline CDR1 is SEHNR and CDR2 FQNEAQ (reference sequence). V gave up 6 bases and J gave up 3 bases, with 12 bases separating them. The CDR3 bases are TGTGCCAGCAGAATTTCAGGGGACTACGAGCAGTACTTC. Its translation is CASRISGDYEQYF.

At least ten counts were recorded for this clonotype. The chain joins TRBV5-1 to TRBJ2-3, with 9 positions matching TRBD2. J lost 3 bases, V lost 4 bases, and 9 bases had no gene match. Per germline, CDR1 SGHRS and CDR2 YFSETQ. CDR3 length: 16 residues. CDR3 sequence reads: CASSLARLAGTDTQYF. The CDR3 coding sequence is TGCGCCAGCAGCCTGGCACGGCTAGCGGGAACAGATACGCAGTATTTT.

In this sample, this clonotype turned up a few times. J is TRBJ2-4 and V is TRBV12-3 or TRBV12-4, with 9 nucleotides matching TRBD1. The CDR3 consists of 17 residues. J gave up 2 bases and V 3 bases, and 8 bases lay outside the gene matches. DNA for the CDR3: TGTGCCAGCAGTTTGGCCCCGGGACAGGGTTCCAAAAACATTCAGTACTTC. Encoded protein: CASSLAPGQGSKNIQYF.

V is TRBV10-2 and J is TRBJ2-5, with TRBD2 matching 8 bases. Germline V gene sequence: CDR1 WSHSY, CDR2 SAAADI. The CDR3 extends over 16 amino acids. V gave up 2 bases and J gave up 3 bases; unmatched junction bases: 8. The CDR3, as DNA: TGCGCCAGCAGTGAGGCCTCCCGGACTAGCAAAGAGACCCAGTACTTC. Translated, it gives CASSEASRTSKETQYF.

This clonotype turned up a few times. CDR3 nucleotides: TGTGCCAGCTCACCACCGGGACTAGCGGGATTGGGTGAGCAGTTCTTC. It yields the protein CASSPPGLAGLGEQFF. The rearrangement joins TRBV18 to TRBJ2-1; 13 bases match TRBD2. Germline V gene sequence: CDR1 KGHSH, CDR2 LQKENI. Trimming at V came to 0 bases and at J to 9 bases, leaving 5 bases not matched to a gene. This CDR3 region has 16 residues.

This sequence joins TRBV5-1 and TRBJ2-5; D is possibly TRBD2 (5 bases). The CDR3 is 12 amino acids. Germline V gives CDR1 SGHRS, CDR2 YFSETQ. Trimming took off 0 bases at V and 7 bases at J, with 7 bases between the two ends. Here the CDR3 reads CASSLDRGTQYF. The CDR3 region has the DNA TGCGCCAGCAGCTTGGACCGGGGGACCCAGTACTTC.

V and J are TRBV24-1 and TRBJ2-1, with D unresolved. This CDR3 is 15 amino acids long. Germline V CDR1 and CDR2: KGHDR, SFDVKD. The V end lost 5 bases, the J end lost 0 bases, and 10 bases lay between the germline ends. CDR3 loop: CATSARPGSYNEQFF. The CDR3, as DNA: TGTGCCACCAGTGCCCGTCCGGGCTCCTACAATGAGCAGTTCTTC.

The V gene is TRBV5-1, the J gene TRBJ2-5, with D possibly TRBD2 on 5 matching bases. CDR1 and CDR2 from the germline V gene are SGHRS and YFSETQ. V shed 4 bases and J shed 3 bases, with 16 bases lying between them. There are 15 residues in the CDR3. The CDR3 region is CASSLSVNGEETQYF. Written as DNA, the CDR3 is TGCGCCAGCAGCCTGAGCGTTAACGGGGAAGAGACCCAGTACTTC. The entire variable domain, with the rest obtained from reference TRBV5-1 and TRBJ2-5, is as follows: KAGVTQTPRYLIKTRGQQVTLSCSPISGHRSVSWYQQTPGQGLQFLFEYFSETQRNKGNFPGRFSGRQFSNSRSEMNVSTLELGDSALYLCASSLSVNGEETQYFGPGTRLLVL.